This entry features one TCR beta chain sequence. What it binds is unknown. Repertoires were generated with immunoSEQ multiplex PCR, while TCRdb's copy carries only in-frame clones and drops some. This table holds fewer than 1.8 million clones, approximately 98.5% found once. The sample originates from a study of shared clonotypes between healthy human individuals. Regarding the study as a whole: The study generally estimated greater richness for naive than memory subsets.

Germline V lookup: CDR1 MDHEN, CDR2 SYDVKM. The CDR3 runs to 12 residues. V was clipped by 6 bases and J by 4 bases, with 9 bases between them. Sequenced material: naive CD4+ T cells sorted from blood. Sample subset: CD45RA+ positively selected. The clonotype comes from a man younger than 40 in good health. V and J are TRBV28 and TRBJ1-2; D unresolved. CDR3 residues: CASRGRRYGYTF. CDR3 in DNA: TGTGCCAGCAGGGGCCGCCGCTATGGCTACACCTTC.